This T cell receptor beta chain was documented in a study of blood T cell repertoires in COVID-19 (dated by TCRdb to about 2020). In terms of the full investigation: Samples from collaborators originated in the United States, Italy and Spain and spanned both the acute and convalescent phases of COVID-19. The material from the prospective study consisted of cDNA or gDNA derived from T cells, B-cell-depleted T cells, or PBMCs. The dataset comprised deeply sampled blood TCRbeta repertoires from subjects exposed to, actively infected with, or recovered from COVID-19. The repertoires were made available in a free public database intended to serve as a resource for research on the immune response to SARS-CoV-2. The samples were drawn from two sources: the first 160 participants of the ongoing ImmuneRACE study, and 950 to 1,500 subjects contributed by 6 global collaborators. Nearly every sample came with metadata listing a de-identified subject ID, COVID-19 status, age in years and sex. Where available, HLA class I and class II types were obtained from metadata supplied by the sample provider rather than from assay-based typing.

One collaborating source in Seattle enrolled patients while the patients were actively infected and followed the patients over time throughout the course of disease. Whole blood was collected in K2EDTA tubes by collaborating institutions according to the institutions' own protocols. Collaborator samples were shipped for TCRbeta analysis as frozen whole blood, isolated PBMCs, or DNA extracted from either sample type. Measured from the cysteine to the phenylalanine, the CDR3 is 15 residues long. Only the CDR3 part of the read is kept: 45 bases, read in frame from the first base. CDR1 MNHEY and CDR2 SMNVEV were looked up in the germline V gene (reference sequence). At the junction V is shortened by 4 bases and J by 4 bases; bases outside the gene matches: 9. As concerns this clone: Its antigen is unknown. Base qualities are missing; no much larger clone stands one base away.

The immunoSEQ Assay, a bias-controlled multiplex PCR, was used to amplify TCRbeta CDR3 regions from genomic DNA. Per the source publication's procedure: Nucleated cell counts per sample were estimated from amplification of reference gene primers within the assay. To quantify the absolute abundance of each unique TCRbeta CDR3 rearrangement, sequence reads were collapsed and filtered. Productive Simpson clonality was computed per sample as the square root of Simpson's diversity index over productive rearrangements. TCRdb mirrors the immuneACCESS table, restricted to in-frame sequences. Some clones are absent from its copies; in checked studies, under half trace to an unresolved V gene, and the reason for the others is unknown. The D gene and trimming were derived from the DNA, and the V and J assignments and clone size from that table. This sample lists roughly 480,000 clones; roughly 87% were detected once. The ten largest clones add up to around 0.9% of the sample.

Overall study outcomes, separate from this receptor: The quantity of clinical and demographic metadata differed by source and by participant and was supplied without curation.

The chain is made from TRBV27 and TRBJ1-1; a stretch of 7 junction bases matches TRBD1. The sample consisted of peripheral blood. The sequence came from a man aged 18 to 35 with COVID-19, enrolled during active disease. CDR3 sequence: CASSSLQGRGTEAFF. The nucleotide sequence reads TGTGCCAGCAGTTCCCTACAGGGGCGGGGCACTGAAGCTTTCTTT.